This TCR beta chain was sequenced for a study of blood T cell repertoires in COVID-19. The germline V and J ends were trimmed by 1 base and 1 base, with 10 bases remaining between them. The CDR3 loop spans 16 amino acids. The germline CDR1 and CDR2 sequences are SGHTA and FQGNSA. TCRdb's copy holds only in-frame clones and misses some; the assay was immunoSEQ multiplex PCR. The profile shows some 46,000 clones, approximately 90% of them singletons. The chain uses TRBV7-2 and TRBJ2-2, with D perhaps matching TRBD2 (5 bases). This TCR was recovered from a man aged 60-69 years with active COVID-19. What was sequenced was peripheral blood. In nucleotides, the CDR3 is TGTGCCAGCAGCTTAGGTGGACTGGGGAACACCGGGGAGCTGTTTTTT. Translation gives CASSLGGLGNTGELFF.